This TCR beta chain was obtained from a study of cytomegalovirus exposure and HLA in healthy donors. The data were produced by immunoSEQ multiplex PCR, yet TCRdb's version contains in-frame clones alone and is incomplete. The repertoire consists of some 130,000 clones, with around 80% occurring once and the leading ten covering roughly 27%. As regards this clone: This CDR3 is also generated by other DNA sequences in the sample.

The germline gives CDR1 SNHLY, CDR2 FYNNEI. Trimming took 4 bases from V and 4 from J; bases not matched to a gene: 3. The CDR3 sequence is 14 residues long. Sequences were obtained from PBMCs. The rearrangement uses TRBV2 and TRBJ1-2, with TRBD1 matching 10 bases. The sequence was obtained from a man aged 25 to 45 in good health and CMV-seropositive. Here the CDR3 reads CASSGTGGGYGYTF. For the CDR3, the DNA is TGTGCCAGCAGTGGGACAGGGGGGGGCTATGGCTACACCTTC.